The clone carrying this T cell receptor (beta chain) was detected a few times. Its antigen remains unknown. TCRdb reprocessed the 5' RACE reads with MiXCR, giving one entry per CDR3 protein. This sample has roughly 100,000 distinct CDR3 sequences, with 15% to 20% found just once. The record originates from a study of T-cell memory formation after mild COVID-19. Study-level results: There were some responding clones in pre-infection memory, which suggested that cross-reactive memory had joined.

V trimming: 0 bases; J trimming: 4 bases; junction bases outside the gene matches: 7. CDR1 is SQVTM, CDR2 ANQGSEA, per germline. The CDR3 consists of 16 residues. This chain links TRBV29-1 with TRBJ2-1; 9 positions agree with TRBD2. This clonotype originated in an adult woman who had mild COVID-19 (a few samples of this study predate the infection). Cell type and time point are not known. Sequencing was performed on PBMCs or a T cell subset sorted from them (not recorded which). This CDR3 reads CSVEEYPSGTYNEQFF. In nucleotides, the CDR3 is TGCAGCGTTGAAGAATATCCTAGCGGGACATACAATGAGCAGTTCTTC.